Below are 18 T cell receptor beta chains sequenced from a single sample in a study of technical replicates of blood from a few donors. The method was immunoSEQ multiplex PCR; TCRdb's version includes in-frame clones alone and lacks a portion of them. The profile shows tens of thousands of clones, roughly 95% of them singletons. Input material: T cells isolated from PBMCs. All receptors come from a human donor in good health.

The chain uses TRBV5-4 and TRBJ2-3; D is possibly TRBD2 (6 bases). V was pared by 0 bases and J by 6 bases, with 17 bases between. This CDR3 is built from 16 residues. Germline lookup yields CDR1 SGHNT and CDR2 YYREEE (reference sequence). This CDR3 is CASSLGLGGTMDTQYF. In nucleotides, the CDR3 is TGTGCCAGCAGCTTGGGGTTGGGGGGAACGATGGATACGCAGTATTTT.

This clone has just one count. V usage is TRBV18 and J usage is TRBJ2-5; D gene uncertain. The germline CDR1 and CDR2 sequences are KGHSH and LQKENI. The CDR3 spans 11 residues. The V end was cut by 3 bases, the J end by 5 bases, with 4 bases between. The CDR3: CASSPEETQYF. The CDR3 coding sequence is TGTGCCAGCTCACCCGAGGAGACCCAGTACTTC. The variable domain in full, completed from reference TRBV18 and TRBJ2-5, reads NAGVMQNPRHLVRRRGQEARLRCSPMKGHSHVYWYRQLPEEGLKFMVYLQKENIIDESGMPKERFSAEFPKEGPSILRIQQVVRGDSAAYFCASSPEETQYFGPGTRLLVL.

V usage is TRBV6-5 and J usage is TRBJ2-1; TRBD1 agrees at 9 bases. The germline CDR1 and CDR2 sequences are MNHEY and SVGAGI. The CDR3 covers 15 residues. V shed 6 bases, J shed 6 bases, and the junction held 9 bases outside the gene matches. In nucleotides, the CDR3 is TGTGCCAGCAGCAAAATCGGGACAGGGCGCAATGAGCAGTTCTTC. Residues: CASSKIGTGRNEQFF.

As regards this clone: The sample contains more than one DNA sequence encoding this CDR3. The chain carries TRBV6-1 and TRBJ2-1; D not resolved. V was shortened by 2 bases and J by 2 bases, with 7 bases between the two germline ends. CDR1 is MNHNS and CDR2 is SASEGT in the germline V gene. This CDR3 is built from 14 residues. In DNA, the CDR3 is TGTGCCAGCAGTGAATCTGGCCCCTACAATGAGCAGTTCTTC. It yields the protein CASSESGPYNEQFF.

Turning to this clone: The junction departs from the called germline gene at one end, perhaps through a read error. This sequence joins TRBV14 and TRBJ2-7; TRBD1 might be the D (6 bases). Germline CDR1 and CDR2: SGHDN and FVKESK. The CDR3 sequence is 15 residues long. The CDR3 sequence is CASSQIGGNAPNLYF. CDR3 bases: TGTGCCAGCAGCCAAATAGGGGGAAATGCTCCAAACCTATATTTC.

The chain couples TRBV29-1 to TRBJ2-7, with TRBD1 matching over 9 bases. Trimming at V came to 4 bases and at J to 5 bases, leaving 6 bases not matched to a gene. The CDR3 runs to 13 residues. The germline CDR1 and CDR2 sequences are SQVTM and ANQGSEA. The CDR3 DNA sequence: TGCAGCGTTGTGGGACAGGGTCCCCACGAGCAGTACTTC. Its translation is CSVVGQGPHEQYF.

The chain links TRBV5-1 to TRBJ1-1; 11 nucleotides line up with TRBD1. Germline CDR1 and CDR2: SGHRS and YFSETQ. J gave up 6 bases and V 4 bases, and 5 bases lay outside the gene matches. The CDR3 sequence is 14 residues long. The CDR3 DNA reads TGCGCCAGCAGCCTGGGACAGGGGGGACCTGAAGCTTTCTTT. It encodes CASSLGQGGPEAFF.

This chain joins TRBV5-6 and TRBJ2-2; 9 nucleotides agree with TRBD2. The length of the CDR3 is 15 residues. Unmatched junction bases numbered 6, after V lost 1 base and J lost 8 bases. The germline CDR1 and CDR2 sequences are SGHDT and YYEEEE. The CDR3: CASSLISGRGGELFF. The CDR3 DNA sequence: TGTGCCAGCAGCTTGATTAGCGGGAGAGGTGGGGAGCTGTTTTTT.

The chain links TRBV7-2 to TRBJ2-5; 11 bases match TRBD2. Germline lookup yields CDR1 SGHTA and CDR2 FQGNSA. After removal of 4 bases from V and 2 bases from J, the junction contained 3 bases not matched to a gene. The CDR3 totals 15 residues. The DNA for the CDR3 is TGTGCCAGCAGCTCGGGACTAGCGGCACAAGAGACCCAGTACTTC. As protein: CASSSGLAAQETQYF.

The chain combines TRBV18 with TRBJ1-4, with 7 bases identical to TRBD1. CDR3 size: 14 residues. The V and J ends lost 3 bases and 3 bases, in that order; junction bases with no gene match: 1. Germline V gives CDR1 KGHSH, CDR2 LQKENI. CDR3 amino acids: CASSPTGANEKLFF. The CDR3 region has the DNA TGTGCCAGCTCACCCACAGGGGCTAATGAAAAACTGTTTTTT.

CDR3 loop: CASSLRTGSDQPQHF. CDR3 DNA: TGTGCCAGCAGCCTTAGGACAGGCTCAGATCAGCCCCAGCATTTT. This chain connects TRBV5-6 to TRBJ1-5; 7 nucleotides agree with TRBD1. This CDR3 has 15 residues. Germline V gene sequence: CDR1 SGHDT, CDR2 YYEEEE. The J segment lost 5 bases and the V segment lost 4 bases, leaving 9 bases of the junction unmatched.

The V call is TRBV27, the J call TRBJ2-7; D remains unclear. Trimming cost V 5 bases and J 2 bases, with 13 bases left between them. The CDR3 extends over 14 amino acids. Germline CDR1 reads MNHEY; CDR2 reads SMNVEV (reference sequence). The CDR3 coding sequence is TGTGCCAGCAGTCGCGGTTTCCCCCCCTACGAGCAGTACTTC. It codes for CASSRGFPPYEQYF.

J is TRBJ1-1 and V is TRBV6-5, with D perhaps TRBD1 (5 bases). CDR1 is MNHEY and CDR2 is SVGAGI in the germline V gene. This CDR3 is 13 amino acids long. The germline V and J ends were trimmed by 2 bases and 4 bases, with 8 bases remaining between them. The CDR3 region has the DNA TGTGCCAGCAGTTACATGGGGGGCACTGAAGCTTTCTTT. This gives the protein CASSYMGGTEAFF.

A few counts support this clone. The chain recombines TRBV6-5 with TRBJ1-1; 7 nucleotides align to TRBD1. J lost 2 bases, V lost 6 bases, and 6 bases had no gene match. Germline values: CDR1 MNHEY, CDR2 SVGAGI. The CDR3 contains 14 residues. The CDR3 loop reads CASRTRQGNTEAFF. CDR3 bases: TGTGCCAGCAGGACCCGACAGGGAAACACTGAAGCTTTCTTT.

This chain uses TRBV5-4 with TRBJ1-2, with 12 bases aligning to TRBD1. J gave up 11 bases and V 3 bases, and 8 bases lay outside the gene matches. Germline V gene sequence: CDR1 SGHNT, CDR2 YYREEE (reference sequence). The CDR3 sequence is 14 residues long. For the CDR3, the DNA is TGTGCCAGCAGCTCGGGACAGGGGGCTTTGAGGTACACCTTC. It translates to CASSSGQGALRYTF.

As concerns this clone: At one boundary the junction diverges from the germline segment, which might be a read error. The V and J genes are TRBV5-6 and TRBJ2-7; 7 bases align to TRBD2. CDR1 is SGHDT and CDR2 is YYEEEE in the germline V gene. This CDR3 is 15 amino acids long. The CDR3 sequence is CASSFVTSISHEQYF. The CDR3, as DNA: TGTGCCAGCAGCTTCGTGACTAGCATCTCCCACGAGCAGTACTTC.

The chain recombines TRBV6-1 with TRBJ2-5, with 8 bases that match TRBD2. Germline V gene sequence: CDR1 MNHNS, CDR2 SASEGT. V trimming: 6 bases; J trimming: 4 bases; junction bases outside the gene matches: 7. There are 14 residues in the CDR3. CDR3 residues: CASRKREMGETQYF. The CDR3 bases are TGTGCCAGCAGAAAGCGGGAGATGGGAGAGACCCAGTACTTC.

V gene TRBV7-2 combines with J gene TRBJ1-5; 10 bases line up with TRBD1. The CDR3 has 15 amino acids. The germline V gene has CDR1 SGHTA and CDR2 FQGNSA. J gave up 6 bases and V 3 bases, and 5 bases lay outside the gene matches. The chain's CDR3 is CASSFGTGDRQPQHF. Written as DNA, the CDR3 is TGTGCCAGCAGCTTCGGGACAGGGGATCGTCAGCCCCAGCATTTT.